This entry lists 4 T cell receptor beta chains sequenced from one sample in a study of CD8 T cells in Susac syndrome. The authors reverse transcribed 0.5 to 1 ug RNA with random hexamers. Using its own MiXCR run on the immunoSEQ multiplex PCR reads, TCRdb lists one record per CDR3 protein. The sample records 300,000 to 350,000 distinct CDR3 sequences, 92% being singletons. Sequenced material: CD4+ T cells from PBMCs. These receptors all come from a human donor with multiple sclerosis.

This clonotype has a handful of counts. The genes are TRBV6-1 and TRBJ2-7; a possible D gene is TRBD1 (6 bases). Between the trimmed V and J ends, which lost 6 bases and 6 bases, there was a span of 18 bases. The CDR3 consists of 14 residues. Germline V gives CDR1 MNHNS, CDR2 SASEGT. CDR3 amino acids: CASRTQGALFEQYF. The CDR3 DNA is TGTGCCAGCAGGACACAGGGAGCCCTTTTCGAGCAGTACTTC.

Only one count was recorded for this clonotype. The rearrangement links TRBV28 to TRBJ2-7; D gene uncertain. The germline V gene encodes CDR1 MDHEN and CDR2 SYDVKM. The CDR3 length is 14 residues. V was clipped by 5 bases and J by 3 bases, with 14 bases between them. Here the CDR3 reads CASSPVRVVYEQYF. CDR3 nucleotide sequence: TGTGCCAGCAGTCCCGTTAGGGTCGTCTACGAGCAGTACTTC. The entire variable domain, with the rest obtained from reference TRBV28 and TRBJ2-7, is as follows: DVKVTQSSRYLVKRTGEKVFLECVQDMDHENMFWYRQDPGLGLRLIYFSYDVKMKEKGDIPEGYSVSREKKERFSLILESASTNQTSMYLCASSPVRVVYEQYFGPGTRLTVT.

The rearrangement joins TRBV6-5 to TRBJ1-1; D perhaps matches TRBD1 (6 bases). With 2 bases removed from V and 1 base from J, the gap between germline ends came to 17 bases. The V gene's germline CDR1 is MNHEY and CDR2 SVGAGI. This CDR3 comprises 17 residues. The CDR3 coding sequence is TGTGCCAGCAGTTACATCCAGGGGAGTGGAGCGAACACTGAAGCTTTCTTT. This encodes CASSYIQGSGANTEAFF.

The chain recombines TRBV12-3 or TRBV12-4 with TRBJ1-1, with D possibly TRBD1 on 6 matching bases. This CDR3 comprises 15 residues. The V and J ends lost 5 bases and 0 bases respectively, with 13 bases between them. CDR3 coding DNA: TGTGCCAGCAGTAATCGACAGGAATTGAACACTGAAGCTTTCTTT. Its translation: CASSNRQELNTEAFF.